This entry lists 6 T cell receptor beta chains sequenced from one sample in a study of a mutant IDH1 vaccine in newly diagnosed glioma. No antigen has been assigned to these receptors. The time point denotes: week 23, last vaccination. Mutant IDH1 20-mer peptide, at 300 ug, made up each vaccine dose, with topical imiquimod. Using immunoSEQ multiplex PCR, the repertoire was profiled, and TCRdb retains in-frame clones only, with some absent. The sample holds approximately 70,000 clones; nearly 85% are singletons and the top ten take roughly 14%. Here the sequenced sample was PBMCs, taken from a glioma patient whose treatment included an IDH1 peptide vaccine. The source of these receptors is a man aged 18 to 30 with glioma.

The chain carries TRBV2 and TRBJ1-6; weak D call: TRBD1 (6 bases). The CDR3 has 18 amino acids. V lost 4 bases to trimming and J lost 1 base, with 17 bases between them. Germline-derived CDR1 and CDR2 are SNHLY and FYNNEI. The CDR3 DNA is TGTGCCAGCAGTGTACCGTACAGGGCAGTGTCCTATAATTCACCCCTCCACTTT. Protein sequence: CASSVPYRAVSYNSPLHF.

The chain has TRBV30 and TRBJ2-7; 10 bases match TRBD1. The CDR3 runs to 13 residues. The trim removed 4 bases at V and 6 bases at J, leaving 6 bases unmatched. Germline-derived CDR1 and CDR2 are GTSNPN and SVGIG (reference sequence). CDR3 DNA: TGTGCCTGGATGCCGGGACAGGGGTCCGAGCAGTACTTC. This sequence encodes CAWMPGQGSEQYF.

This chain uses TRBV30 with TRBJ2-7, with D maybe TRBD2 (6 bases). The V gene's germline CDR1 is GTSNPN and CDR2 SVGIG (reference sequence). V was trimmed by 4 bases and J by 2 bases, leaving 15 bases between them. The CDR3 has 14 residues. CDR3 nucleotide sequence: TGTGCCTGGAAGCCGGGACTTCTTGCCTACGAGCAGTACTTC. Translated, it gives CAWKPGLLAYEQYF.

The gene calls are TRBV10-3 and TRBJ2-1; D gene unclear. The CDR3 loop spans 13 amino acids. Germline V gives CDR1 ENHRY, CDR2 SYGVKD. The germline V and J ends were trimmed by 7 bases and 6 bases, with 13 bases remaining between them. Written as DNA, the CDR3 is TGTGCCATCACCCCGTCACCCTCCAATGAGCAGTTCTTC. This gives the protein CAITPSPSNEQFF.

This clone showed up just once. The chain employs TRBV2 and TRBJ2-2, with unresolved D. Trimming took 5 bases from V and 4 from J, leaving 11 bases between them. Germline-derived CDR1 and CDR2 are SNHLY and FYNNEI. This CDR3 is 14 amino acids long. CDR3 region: CASSSDTFTGELFF. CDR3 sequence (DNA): TGTGCCAGCAGTTCTGACACGTTCACCGGGGAGCTGTTTTTT. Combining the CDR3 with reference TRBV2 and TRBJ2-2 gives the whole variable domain EPEVTQTPSHQVTQMGQEVILRCVPISNHLYFYWYRQILGQKVEFLVSFYNNEISEKSEIFDDQFSVERPDGSNFTLKIRSTKLEDSAMYFCASSSDTFTGELFFGEGSRLTVL.

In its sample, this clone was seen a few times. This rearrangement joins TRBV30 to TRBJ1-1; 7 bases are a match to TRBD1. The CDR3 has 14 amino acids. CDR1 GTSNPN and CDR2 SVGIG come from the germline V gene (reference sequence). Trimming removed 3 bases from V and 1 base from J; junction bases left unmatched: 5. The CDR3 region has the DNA TGTGCCTGGAGGTCACGGACAGGGAACACTGAAGCTTTCTTT. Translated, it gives CAWRSRTGNTEAFF.